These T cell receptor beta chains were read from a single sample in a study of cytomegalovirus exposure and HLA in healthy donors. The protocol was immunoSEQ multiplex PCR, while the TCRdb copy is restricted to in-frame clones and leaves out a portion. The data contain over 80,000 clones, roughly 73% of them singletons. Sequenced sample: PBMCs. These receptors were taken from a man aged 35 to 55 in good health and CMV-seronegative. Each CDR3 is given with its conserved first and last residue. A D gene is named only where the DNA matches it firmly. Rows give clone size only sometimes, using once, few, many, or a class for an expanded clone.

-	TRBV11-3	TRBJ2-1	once	TGTGCCAGTCCAGCCGGAGCTTGCAACAATGAGCAGTTCTTC	CASPAGACNNEQFF
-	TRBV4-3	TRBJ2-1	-	TGCGCCAGCAGCCAACTAGGAGGGACTCAGGGCAGCCATGAGCAGTTCTTC	CASSQLGGTQGSHEQFF
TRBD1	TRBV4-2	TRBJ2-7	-	TGTGCCAGCAGCCAACAGGGGGTCTACGAGCAGTACTTC	CASSQQGVYEQYF
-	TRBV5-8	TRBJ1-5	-	TGTGCCAGCAGCTTGGATTTCTGGGGCAGCAGAATTTATAGCAATCAGCCCCAGCATTTT	CASSLDFWGSRIYSNQPQHF
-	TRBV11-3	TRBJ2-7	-	TGTGCCAGCAGCTCTACCCCAGGGTCAGCTAACGAGCAGTACTTC	CASSSTPGSANEQYF
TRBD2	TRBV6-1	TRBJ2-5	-	TGTGCCAGCAGTGGTCGTCTAGCGGGAGACTTTTACCAAGAGACCCAGTACTTC	CASSGRLAGDFYQETQYF
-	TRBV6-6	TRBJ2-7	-	TGTGCCAGCAGTTACGTACTTGGCGAGCAGTACTTC	CASSYVLGEQYF
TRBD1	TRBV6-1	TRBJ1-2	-	TGTGCCAGCAGTGAAAGGGGACAGCTCTATGGCTACACCTTC	CASSERGQLYGYTF
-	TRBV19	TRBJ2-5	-	TGTGCCAGTACGGCAGGGGACGAGACCCAGTACTTC	CASTAGDETQYF
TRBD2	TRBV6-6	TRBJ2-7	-	TGTGCCAGCAGTTACTCCGCGGGGGACGGACCCGAGCAGTACTTC	CASSYSAGDGPEQYF
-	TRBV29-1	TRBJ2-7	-	TGCAGCGTTATTGGACTTCTCAGGGAGCAGTACTTC	CSVIGLLREQYF
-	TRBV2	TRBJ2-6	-	TGTGCCAGCAGGGACAGACACTCTGGGGCCAACGTCCTGACTTTC	CASRDRHSGANVLTF
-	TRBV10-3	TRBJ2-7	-	TGTGCCATCAGTGAGTCGACAGCCTACGAGCAGTACTTC	CAISESTAYEQYF
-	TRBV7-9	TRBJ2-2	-	TGTGCCAGCCTCGGGTGGGGCGGCGGGGAGCTGTTTTTT	CASLGWGGGELFF
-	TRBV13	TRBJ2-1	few	TGTGCCAGCAGCGATGAGGGCGTTGAGCAGTTCTTC	CASSDEGVEQFF
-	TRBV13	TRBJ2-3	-	TGTGCCAGCAGCTTAGGCAGGGGTGCAGATACGCAGTATTTT	CASSLGRGADTQYF